There are a few counts of the clone carrying this TCR beta chain. The entry originates in a study of Ad26.COV2.S vaccination and SARS-CoV-2 variants. The assay was immunoSEQ multiplex PCR, and TCRdb's table has in-frame clones only and misses some. The profile shows under 550,000 clones, approximately 92% of them singletons. V dropped 0 bases and J dropped 5; count of bases not matched to a gene: 5. Germline lookup yields CDR1 MGHRA and CDR2 YSYEKL. The CDR3 is made up of 16 amino acids. As to treatment: 15 to 20 received Ad26.COV2.S at low or high dose, single or two shots; about 5 received placebo; per-sample allocation not given. Day 63 after the first vaccine or placebo injection was the time point for sampling.

This rearrangement joins TRBV4-1 to TRBJ1-5; 9 bases fit TRBD1. This receptor was identified in a person aged 18-60 years who received the Ad26.COV2.S COVID-19 vaccine or a placebo. The sample was peripheral blood, taken in a trial of Ad26.COV2.S vaccine versus placebo. CDR3 nucleotides: TGCGCCAGCAGCCAAGACGTGACAGGGGGATATCAGCCCCAGCATTTT. It translates to CASSQDVTGGYQPQHF.